The rows below give T cell receptor beta chains drawn from one sample of a study of lymphopenia after photon versus proton radiotherapy. The method was immunoSEQ multiplex PCR; TCRdb's version includes in-frame clones alone and lacks a portion of them. The sample holds 30,000 to 40,000 clones, nearly 85% seen once. The specimen comprised peripheral blood, sampled from a patient treated with proton-based radiotherapy. Receptors were obtained from an older woman with pancreatic cancer. The CDR3 runs from the conserved cysteine through the conserved F or W. The D gene is left open where the match is weak. Not all rows give a size; the values are once, few, many and, for expanded clones, a class.

CDR3nt	CDR3aa	abundance	d_gene	v_gene	j_gene
TGTGCCAGCAGCTTGAGGACAACGGGGAATGAAAAACTGTTTTTT	CASSLRTTGNEKLFF	NA	NA	TRBV11-2	TRBJ1-4
TGTGCCAGCATAAACAGGGCCGGCACGCCCCAGCATTTT	CASINRAGTPQHF	NA	NA	TRBV28	TRBJ1-5
TGCGCCAGCAGCTTATTTGGCCAGGAGAATTCACCCCTCCACTTT	CASSLFGQENSPLHF	once	NA	TRBV5-1	TRBJ1-6
TGTGCCAGTGGTATGGATCAGGGGGGCAATCAGCCCCAGCATTTT	CASGMDQGGNQPQHF	NA	TRBD1	TRBV19	TRBJ1-5
TGTGCCAGCAGCTTAAGGGGGCTGGGGGCTTTCTTT	CASSLRGLGAFF	NA	TRBD1	TRBV7-2	TRBJ1-1
TGTGCCAGCAGCTCTAGGACTAGCGGGAGATACAATGAGCAGTTCTTC	CASSSRTSGRYNEQFF	NA	TRBD2	TRBV11-1	TRBJ2-1
TGTGCCAGCAGCACACAGGGGGCAAGTGGCTACACCTTC	CASSTQGASGYTF	NA	TRBD1	TRBV7-9	TRBJ1-2
TGTGCCAGCAGCTTCGGTAACGGGAAGAAAGAGACCCAGTACTTC	CASSFGNGKKETQYF	NA	NA	TRBV7-8	TRBJ2-5
TGTGCCAGCAGCTTAGCAACGGGGTCAAATTCACCCCTCCACTTT	CASSLATGSNSPLHF	NA	NA	TRBV7-9	TRBJ1-6
TGTGCCAGCAGCTTAGTTCCAGAGAGAAAATATGGCTACACCTTC	CASSLVPERKYGYTF	NA	NA	TRBV7-9	TRBJ1-2
TGTGCCAGCTCCCCTGAGCGGACAGGCTCCTACAATGAGCAGTTCTTC	CASSPERTGSYNEQFF	NA	TRBD1	TRBV18	TRBJ2-1
TGCGCCAGCAGCTTAAACGCGGGAGTATTGAAGACCCAGTACTTC	CASSLNAGVLKTQYF	NA	TRBD2	TRBV5-1	TRBJ2-5
TGTGCCTGGAAAGGGCGACAAAGGGGCTACGAGCAGTACTTC	CAWKGRQRGYEQYF	NA	NA	TRBV30	TRBJ2-7
TGCAGCGTTGCAGGGCCTCGCGGCTACACCTTC	CSVAGPRGYTF	medium-sized	NA	TRBV29-1	TRBJ1-2
TGTGCCATCAGTAAATCCGGGACTAGCCCTTCGAGCTCCTACAATGAGCAGTTCTTC	CAISKSGTSPSSSYNEQFF	NA	TRBD2	TRBV10-3	TRBJ2-1
TGTGCCAGCAGCGTCAACAACTACGAGCAGTACTTC	CASSVNNYEQYF	few	NA	TRBV9	TRBJ2-7
TGTGCCAGCAGTTTACCGGACAGGGAGGCTTTCTTT	CASSLPDREAFF	once	TRBD1	TRBV28	TRBJ1-1
TGTGCCAGCACTTTCGGGAGCGGGAGTAGAAACGAGCAGTACTTC	CASTFGSGSRNEQYF	NA	TRBD2	TRBV7-9	TRBJ2-7
TGTGCCACCAGCAGAGATCGGGGGACCCAGTACTTC	CATSRDRGTQYF	NA	NA	TRBV15	TRBJ2-5
TGTGCCAGCAGTCCCCGCGGGGGGAGAAACAATCAGCCCCAGCATTTT	CASSPRGGRNNQPQHF	NA	NA	TRBV27	TRBJ1-5
TGCAGCGTTTGGACAGGGAACGGCGGGGAGCTGTTTTTT	CSVWTGNGGELFF	NA	TRBD1	TRBV29-1	TRBJ2-2
TGCGCCAGCAGCTTTCTCGGACAGCAAGAGACCCAGTACTTC	CASSFLGQQETQYF	few	NA	TRBV5-1	TRBJ2-5
TGCGCCAGCAGCTCGCGGACAGGGAAGGGAGATACGCAGTATTTT	CASSSRTGKGDTQYF	NA	TRBD1	TRBV5-1	TRBJ2-3
TGTGCCAGCAGACGGGACGGGTCGTATAGCAATCAGCCCCAGCATTTT	CASRRDGSYSNQPQHF	NA	NA	TRBV28	TRBJ1-5
TGTGCCAGCAGCTCGGGACTAGCGGGAGTCAATGAGCAGTTCTTC	CASSSGLAGVNEQFF	NA	TRBD2	TRBV5-5	TRBJ2-1
TGTGCCACCAGCACCAGGACAGGGGGCCTCTCTGGGGCCAACGTCCTGACTTTC	CATSTRTGGLSGANVLTF	NA	TRBD1	TRBV15	TRBJ2-6